One and the same sample provided the 17 T cell receptor beta chains below, sequenced in a study of technical replicates of blood from a few donors. The data were produced by immunoSEQ multiplex PCR, yet TCRdb's version contains in-frame clones alone and is incomplete. This table holds about 83,000 clones, around nine tenths found once. Sequences were obtained from T cells isolated from PBMCs. These receptors originate from a human donor in good health.

The rearrangement joins TRBV19 to TRBJ1-3; D not resolved. CDR1 is LNHDA, CDR2 SQIVND, per germline (reference sequence). Trimming stripped 5 bases from V and 6 bases from J, with 5 bases between. This CDR3 spans 11 amino acids. CDR3 loop: CASSYSNTIYF. CDR3 DNA sequence: TGTGCCAGTAGTTACTCAAACACCATATATTTT.

This clone came up once. The chain joins TRBV9 to TRBJ1-3; D ambiguous. Germline V CDR1 and CDR2: SGDLS, YYNGEE. Trimming stripped 6 bases from V and 0 bases from J, with 10 bases between. The CDR3 length is 14 residues. The CDR3 loop reads CASTLYDSGNTIYF. CDR3 DNA sequence: TGTGCCAGCACCCTATACGACTCTGGAAACACCATATATTTT.

The rearrangement links TRBV11-3 to TRBJ2-1, with 12 bases that match TRBD2. The CDR3 is made up of 15 amino acids. CDR1 and CDR2 (germline): SGHNT, YENEEA. V gave up 5 bases and J gave up 6 bases; unmatched junction bases: 5. The CDR3 nucleotides are TGTGCCAGCAGCATGCTAGCGGGAGGGGGCAATGAGCAGTTCTTC. This encodes CASSMLAGGGNEQFF.

This clone turned up a few times. The chain combines TRBV19 with TRBJ1-5; no definite D call. This CDR3 is built from 15 residues. Germline assignment: CDR1 LNHDA and CDR2 SQIVND (reference sequence). The V and J ends lost 4 bases and 1 base respectively, with 11 bases between them. CDR3 residues: CASSTQAESNQPQHF. Here the CDR3 DNA reads TGTGCCAGTAGTACCCAAGCGGAGAGCAATCAGCCCCAGCATTTT.

CDR3 loop: CASSHPEGLGTDTQYF. The DNA of the CDR3 is TGTGCCAGCAGTCATCCGGAGGGCCTAGGCACAGATACGCAGTATTTT. This rearrangement joins TRBV7-9 to TRBJ2-3; D possibly corresponds to TRBD2 (6 bases). V lost 6 bases and J lost 1, with 17 bases in between. The CDR3 contains 16 residues. The germline CDR1 and CDR2 sequences are SEHNR and FQNEAQ (reference sequence).

The rearrangement uses TRBV19 and TRBJ2-1; 7 positions match TRBD1. The CDR3 totals 16 residues. Losses at the gene ends were 4 bases for V and 3 bases for J; bases not matched to a gene: 9. CDR1 and CDR2 from the germline V gene are LNHDA and SQIVND (reference sequence). CDR3 bases: TGTGCCAGTAGTAGACCCGGGACAGCGGTCTACAATGAGCAGTTCTTC. Protein sequence: CASSRPGTAVYNEQFF.

The rearrangement links TRBV11-2 to TRBJ1-2; the match to TRBD1 covers 10 bases. Trimming took 6 bases from V and 10 from J; bases not matched to a gene: 8. The CDR3 length is 13 residues. From germline, CDR1 is SGHAT and CDR2 FQNNGV. CDR3 sequence reads: CASSQGQGDDYTF. The CDR3 DNA reads as TGTGCCAGCAGTCAAGGACAGGGGGATGACTACACCTTC.

V gene TRBV18 combines with J gene TRBJ2-1; TRBD2 matches at 8 bases. The germline V gene has CDR1 KGHSH and CDR2 LQKENI. V was pared by 2 bases and J by 4 bases, with 7 bases of the junction left unmatched. This CDR3 region has 16 residues. CDR3 DNA: TGTGCCAGCTCACCATCTCTCGCGGGGGGTTACAATGAGCAGTTCTTC. This codes for CASSPSLAGGYNEQFF.

The chain links TRBV25-1 to TRBJ2-7; 7 positions agree with TRBD2. Per germline, CDR1 MGHDK and CDR2 SYGVNS. This CDR3 has 15 residues. Trimming took 4 bases from V and 2 from J; bases not matched to a gene: 8. The CDR3 bases are TGTGCCAGCAGTGGGGCCGGGACTAAGACCTACGAGCAGTACTTC. This sequence encodes CASSGAGTKTYEQYF.

The chain employs TRBV29-1 and TRBJ2-7; 11 bases match TRBD2. J was trimmed by 5 bases and V by 6 bases; bases with no gene match: 12. The germline gives CDR1 SQVTM, CDR2 ANQGSEA. The CDR3 is made up of 15 amino acids. CDR3 DNA: TGCAGCGTCTCCGGGACTAGCGGCCTCGGGGACGAGCAGTACTTC. Encoded protein: CSVSGTSGLGDEQYF.

The chain recombines TRBV28 with TRBJ2-7; perhaps TRBD1 as D (6 bases). The CDR3 extends over 13 amino acids. Trimming shortened V by 6 bases and J by 0 bases, and 9 bases separated the two germline ends. Germline loops: CDR1 MDHEN, CDR2 SYDVKM. CDR3 coding DNA: TGTGCCAGCAGCAAGGACAGCTCCTACGAGCAGTACTTC. Translating gives CASSKDSSYEQYF. Full variable domain (rest looked up from reference TRBV28 and TRBJ2-7): DVKVTQSSRYLVKRTGEKVFLECVQDMDHENMFWYRQDPGLGLRLIYFSYDVKMKEKGDIPEGYSVSREKKERFSLILESASTNQTSMYLCASSKDSSYEQYFGPGTRLTVT.

The rearrangement joins TRBV5-1 to TRBJ1-2; 8 bases line up with TRBD1. The junction had 8 bases not matched to a gene; V was cut back by 0 bases and J by 7 bases. Germline V CDR1 and CDR2: SGHRS, YFSETQ. This CDR3 has 15 amino acids. CDR3 region: CASSLDTQGAGGYTF. The CDR3 region has the DNA TGCGCCAGCAGCTTGGACACGCAGGGGGCGGGTGGCTACACCTTC.

The chain links TRBV23-1 to TRBJ2-1, with TRBD1 identical over 9 bases. TRBV23-1 carries the ORF label, with uncertain function. The ends lost 1 base at V and 9 bases at J; junction bases unmatched: 16. This CDR3 comprises 18 residues. The CDR3 bases are TGCGCCAGCAGTCAATGCCAGGGACAGGGATTTTCAAACAGTGAGCAGTTCTTC. Translating it yields CASSQCQGQGFSNSEQFF.

The rearrangement uses TRBV10-1 and TRBJ2-5, with D perhaps matching TRBD2 (6 bases). Germline V lookup: CDR1 WNHNN, CDR2 SYGVQD (reference sequence). The CDR3 extends over 15 amino acids. The V and J ends lost 4 bases and 1 base respectively, with 13 bases between them. The DNA for the CDR3 is TGCGCCAGCAGTGTGGCTAGCGAGGCCCAAGAGACCCAGTACTTC. Its translation: CASSVASEAQETQYF.

V usage is TRBV19 and J usage is TRBJ1-5; no reliable D call. The CDR3 loop spans 13 amino acids. CDR1 LNHDA and CDR2 SQIVND come from the germline V gene (reference sequence). V shed 5 bases and J shed 4 bases, with 9 bases lying between them. The CDR3 region is CASSLILNQPQHF. Written as DNA, the CDR3 is TGTGCCAGTAGTTTAATCCTTAATCAGCCCCAGCATTTT.

In regard to this clone: This same CDR3 is encoded by further DNA sequences in the sample. The CDR3 DNA follows: TGTGCCAGCAGCTTGGGGGCGGGAGGGTACAATGAGCAGTTCTTC. This translates into CASSLGAGGYNEQFF. The rearrangement joins TRBV7-3 to TRBJ2-1; 9 bases are shared with TRBD2. Per the germline V gene, CDR1 is SGHTA and CDR2 is FQGTGA. This CDR3 comprises 15 residues. V dropped 3 bases and J dropped 4; count of bases not matched to a gene: 4.

The chain joins TRBV30 to TRBJ2-3, with D maybe TRBD2 (6 bases). CDR3 size: 13 residues. Germline CDR1 reads GTSNPN; CDR2 reads SVGIG (reference sequence). V gave up 3 bases and J gave up 5 bases, with 12 bases separating them. The CDR3: CAWRPLGGDTQYF. The CDR3 DNA follows: TGTGCCTGGAGGCCTCTGGGGGGAGATACGCAGTATTTT.